This T cell receptor beta chain appears in the sequencing data of a study of long-term antiretroviral therapy in people with HIV. Whole-study context: The 2015 immediate-ART recommendation was preceded by the earliest samples by about a decade.

Study observations and caveats: Blood specimens, gathered between about 2003 and 2018, were possibly obtained under older ART regimens. Repertoire dominance by clones expanded before ART was seen at all time points. Post-ART, diversity grew, though it stayed under transplant donor control levels.

This CDR3 has 13 residues. V was shortened by 8 bases and J by 0 bases, with 10 bases between the two germline ends. CDR1 is ENHRY and CDR2 is SYGVKD in the germline V gene. Version v3.0 of the immunoSEQ assay was performed at survey level. Only in-frame clones appear in the TCRdb table, and some are missing; sequencing was by immunoSEQ multiplex PCR. The table shows tens of thousands of clones, with 80% to 95% occurring only once. Comments on this clone: Antigen specificity is unknown.

The sequenced sample was unsorted PBMCs, obtained 5 to 5.5 years after starting antiretroviral therapy. The receptor comes from a woman aged 40-49 years with HIV. V and J are TRBV10-3 and TRBJ1-1; a possible D gene is TRBD1 (5 bases). The CDR3 coding sequence is TGTGCCATCGGAGGACACATGAACACTGAAGCTTTCTTT. This encodes CAIGGHMNTEAFF.